This T cell receptor beta chain appears in the sequencing data of a study of T-cell memory formation after mild COVID-19. V was clipped by 5 bases and J by 5 bases; unmatched bases: 6. Germline CDR1 SEHNR, CDR2 FQNEAQ (reference sequence). The CDR3 runs to 14 residues. TCRdb reanalysed the 5' RACE reads using MiXCR and keeps one entry per CDR3 protein. Seen here are 250,000 or so distinct CDR3 sequences, roughly 18% observed once, and the top ten hold more than 20%. The sequence derives from a man between 18 and 29 years old who had mild COVID-19 (a few samples of this study predate the infection). Cell type and time point are not known. This rearrangement joins TRBV7-9 to TRBJ2-1, with TRBD1 identical over 7 bases. Sequencing was carried out using PBMCs or a T cell subset sorted from them (not recorded which). This CDR3 reads CASSHTGDHNEQFF. The CDR3 nucleotides are TGTGCCAGCAGCCATACAGGGGACCACAATGAGCAGTTCTTC.